These 20 T cell receptor beta chains originate from one sample sequenced in a study of shared clonotypes between healthy human individuals. The assay was immunoSEQ multiplex PCR, and TCRdb's table has in-frame clones only and misses some. The sample carries roughly 1 million clones, around 78% recorded once. Sequencing was carried out using memory CD4+ T cells from PBMCs. Specified subset: CD45RA-negative fraction. The receptors here all came from a young man in good health. Some clones in this sample may be carry-over from other donors' samples.

The V call is TRBV14, the J call TRBJ2-7; 10 bases fit TRBD2. Germline trimming cut 8 bases from V and 2 bases from J; bases unmatched to any gene: 3. CDR3 length: 13 residues. Germline CDR1 reads SGHDN; CDR2 reads FVKESK. CDR3 DNA sequence: TGTGCCAGCCAGCTAGCGGGAGCCTACGAGCAGTACTTC. It specifies CASQLAGAYEQYF.

This chain connects TRBV10-3 to TRBJ2-3; D is perhaps TRBD1 (5 bases). The CDR3 consists of 14 residues. Trimming left V 5 bases short and J 1 base short, with 10 bases between. CDR1 ENHRY and CDR2 SYGVKD come from the germline V gene. In DNA form, the CDR3 reads TGTGCCATCAGTTCAAGCAGGGGCACAGATACGCAGTATTTT. This sequence encodes CAISSSRGTDTQYF.

This chain uses TRBV7-9 with TRBJ1-3; maybe TRBD1 (5 bases). With 3 bases removed from V and 0 bases from J, the gap between germline ends came to 12 bases. The CDR3 extends over 16 amino acids. Germline values: CDR1 SEHNR, CDR2 FQNEAQ (reference sequence). CDR3 DNA sequence: TGTGCCAGCAGCTTGGGGCAAGGAAACTCTGGAAACACCATATATTTT. Translation gives CASSLGQGNSGNTIYF.

The V gene is TRBV18, the J gene TRBJ1-5; D is uncertain. Deletions cut 4 bases from V and 0 bases from J, with 13 bases between. CDR3 size: 16 residues. From germline, CDR1 is KGHSH and CDR2 LQKENI. CDR3 sequence reads: CASSLGQSFSNQPQHF. CDR3 DNA: TGTGCCAGCTCACTCGGTCAATCGTTTAGCAATCAGCCCCAGCATTTT.

The rearrangement links TRBV5-1 to TRBJ2-7; possibly TRBD1 or TRBD2 for D (5 bases each). This CDR3 has 14 residues. Germline assignment: CDR1 SGHRS and CDR2 YFSETQ. Deletions cut 4 bases from V and 6 bases from J, with 17 bases between. CDR3 sequence reads: CASSHDTGTLEQYF. The CDR3 nucleotides are TGCGCCAGCAGCCATGACACCGGGACCCTCGAGCAGTACTTC.

The genes are TRBV5-1 and TRBJ2-3; 11 positions agree with TRBD2. Germline lookup yields CDR1 SGHRS and CDR2 YFSETQ. V was clipped by 3 bases and J by 5 bases; unmatched bases: 5. The CDR3 is made up of 15 amino acids. Here the CDR3 DNA reads TGCGCCAGCAGCTCGACTAGCGGGACAGGAGATACGCAGTATTTT. This codes for CASSSTSGTGDTQYF.

A word on this clone: One end of the junction varies from germline; a read error may be responsible. The V and J genes are TRBV4-2 and TRBJ1-2; a possible D gene is TRBD1 (5 bases). The CDR3 is 13 amino acids. The germline CDR1 and CDR2 sequences are LGHNA and YNFKEQ. The CDR3 DNA reads TGTGCCGGCAGCCAAACAGGTCCGTATGGCTACACCTTC. Translated, it gives CAGSQTGPYGYTF.

The V call is TRBV28, the J call TRBJ2-5, with 14 bases fitting TRBD2. The DNA end is more similar to TRBJ2-7, so the J call may be wrong. In germline, CDR1 is MDHEN, CDR2 SYDVKM. This CDR3 has 15 residues. CDR3 nucleotide sequence: TGTGCCAGCAGTTCGGGACTAGCGGGGGCCTACGAGCAGTACTTC. Translation gives CASSSGLAGAYEQYF.

This sequence joins TRBV4-2 and TRBJ2-2, with D unclear. Trimming stripped 2 bases from V and 6 bases from J, with 7 bases between. The germline CDR1 and CDR2 sequences are LGHNA and YNFKEQ. The CDR3 has 13 residues. The chain's CDR3 is CASSQWAAGELFF. The DNA for the CDR3 is TGTGCCAGCAGCCAATGGGCCGCCGGGGAGCTGTTTTTT.

CDR3 sequence: CSGGGQGSGYTF. The CDR3 nucleotides read TGCAGCGGTGGGGGACAGGGGTCTGGCTACACCTTC. The chain has TRBV29-1 and TRBJ1-2, with 10 bases that match TRBD1. The CDR3 totals 12 residues. Germline assignment: CDR1 SQVTM and CDR2 ANQGSEA. V gave up 7 bases and J gave up 7 bases; unmatched junction bases: 6.

The chain combines TRBV5-4 with TRBJ2-1; 11 bases fit TRBD2. Germline V CDR1 and CDR2: SGHNT, YYREEE (reference sequence). The CDR3 is made up of 16 amino acids. The trim removed 0 bases at V and 7 bases at J, leaving 6 bases unmatched. CDR3 amino acids: CASSLAIAGGQNEQFF. The CDR3 nucleotides are TGTGCCAGCAGCTTGGCGATAGCGGGAGGGCAAAATGAGCAGTTCTTC.

This chain links TRBV2 with TRBJ1-2, with D possibly matching TRBD1 (6 bases). This CDR3 comprises 15 residues. Trimming shortened V by 6 bases and J by 3 bases, and 17 bases separated the two germline ends. Germline V gives CDR1 SNHLY, CDR2 FYNNEI. Here the CDR3 reads CASSPSTGFHYGYTF. For the CDR3, the DNA is TGTGCCAGCAGCCCCTCAACAGGGTTTCACTATGGCTACACCTTC.

This clone was recorded only once. The V and J genes are TRBV4-1 and TRBJ2-3; D call uncertain. This CDR3 contains 12 residues. Germline V CDR1 and CDR2: MGHRA, YSYEKL. The ends were cut back, 4 bases at V and 4 bases at J, with 6 bases in the middle. In DNA, the CDR3 is TGCGCCAGCAGCCTTGCCCCAGATACGCAGTATTTT. Translated: CASSLAPDTQYF.

The V call is TRBV4-3, the J call TRBJ2-4, with D possibly matching TRBD1 (6 bases). Between the trimmed V and J ends, which lost 4 bases and 7 bases, there was a span of 17 bases. The germline gives CDR1 LGHNA, CDR2 YSLEER. The CDR3 extends over 15 amino acids. The CDR3 coding sequence is TGCGCCAGCAGCCCCAGACAGGCGGATGGGAACATTCAGTACTTC. Translation gives CASSPRQADGNIQYF.

As for this clone: One junction end disagrees with the germline gene, perhaps due to a read error. The CDR3 region is CASRGPGRPPRF. The CDR3 coding sequence is TGTGCCAGCAGGGGGCCGGGCCGCCCTCCCCGCTTC. V gene TRBV28 combines with J gene TRBJ1-2; D may be TRBD1 (5 bases). Germline CDR1 is MDHEN and CDR2 is SYDVKM. This CDR3 comprises 12 residues.

This clone has only a few counts. The chain joins TRBV11-2 to TRBJ2-1; 11 nucleotides agree with TRBD2. CDR1 is SGHAT and CDR2 is FQNNGV in the germline V gene. This CDR3 region has 15 residues. The junction had 6 bases not matched to a gene; V was cut back by 7 bases and J by 4 bases. CDR3 protein: CASIELAGGYNEQFF. The DNA for the CDR3 is TGTGCCAGCATTGAATTAGCGGGAGGGTACAATGAGCAGTTCTTC.

This chain uses TRBV9 with TRBJ1-2; D perhaps matches TRBD1 (6 bases). Germline-derived CDR1 and CDR2 are SGDLS and YYNGEE. The CDR3 contains 13 residues. V gave up 3 bases and J gave up 4 bases, with 10 bases separating them. CDR3 in amino acids: CASSAGQIYGYTF. Written as DNA, the CDR3 is TGTGCCAGCAGCGCCGGACAGATCTATGGCTACACCTTC.

The chain employs TRBV5-1 and TRBJ2-3; 8 bases fit TRBD2. The CDR3 spans 15 residues. Germline V gene sequence: CDR1 SGHRS, CDR2 YFSETQ. V was pared by 4 bases and J by 2 bases, with 6 bases of the junction left unmatched. For the CDR3, the DNA is TGCGCCAGCAGCCCAAGCGGGAGTTACACAGATACGCAGTATTTT. This codes for CASSPSGSYTDTQYF.

The chain recombines TRBV7-8 with TRBJ1-1; 8 bases align to TRBD1. Losses at the gene ends were 5 bases for V and 0 bases for J; bases not matched to a gene: 11. Per the germline V gene, CDR1 is SGHVS and CDR2 is FQNEAQ. The CDR3 length is 17 residues. DNA for the CDR3: TGTGCCAGCAGCCTAGGGACAGGCGTCCTTATGAACACTGAAGCTTTCTTT. Protein product: CASSLGTGVLMNTEAFF.

As for this clone: This sample includes further DNA sequences coding for the same CDR3. V and J are TRBV14 and TRBJ2-5, with no clear D. The CDR3 runs 13 residues. CDR1 is SGHDN and CDR2 is FVKESK in the germline V gene. With 2 bases removed from V and 1 base from J, the gap between germline ends came to 5 bases. CDR3 DNA sequence: TGTGCCAGCAGCCAACAACTCCAAGAGACCCAGTACTTC. It encodes CASSQQLQETQYF.